This T cell receptor (beta chain) was recovered during a study of Ad26.COV2.S vaccination and SARS-CoV-2 variants (dated by TCRdb to the early 2020s). With regard to the full study: Donors in the vaccine arm were drawn from COV1001, a multicentre, randomized, double-blind, placebo-controlled phase I-IIa trial testing Ad26.COV2.S in healthy adults. Dosing of Ad26.COV2.S was intramuscular, at either 5x10^10 or 1x10^11 viral particles, delivered as one shot or as two shots spaced 56 days apart. The specificity and breadth of SARS-CoV-2-reactive T cell receptors after Ad26.COV2.S vaccination were assessed by TCRbeta repertoire sequencing. The TCR-sequenced set comprised around 30 samples: some 20 Ad26.COV2.S vaccine recipients, 5 placebo recipients and 8 SARS-CoV-2 convalescent individuals. Participants in the trial were split at random into five groups of five each, receiving low-dose or high-dose Ad26.COV2.S once or twice, or else placebo on both occasions. Throughout the experiments and outcome assessment, investigators stayed blinded to trial group allocation.

The immunoSEQ Assay was the method used to sequence TCRbeta CDR3 regions. After extraction, genomic DNA underwent amplification by bias-controlled multiplex PCR, followed by high-throughput sequencing. The authors' pipeline ran thus. To quantify the absolute abundance of each unique TCRbeta CDR3 region, sequences were collapsed and filtered. T cell fraction was estimated by normalization of TCRbeta template counts to usable DNA, with usable DNA being measured through amplification of reference genes present in all nucleated cells. Repertoire TCRs were annotated as SARS-CoV-2-specific by exact matching of V gene, CDR3 amino acid sequence and J gene to a known reactive TCR set. The reference SARS-CoV-2 TCR set came from MIRA and was filtered for enrichment in COVID-19-positive ImmuneCODE repertoires, removing public or cross-reactive TCRs. Using the MIRA antigens, annotated TCRs were further analysed by specific ORF or by position within an ORF. Breadth was defined as the number of annotated unique rearrangements divided by the total number of unique productive rearrangements, and depth was defined as the summed frequency of the annotated unique rearrangements. Two-sided Wilcoxon rank-sum tests were applied when comparing TCR breadth between groups. TCRdb provides this immuneACCESS table in a form limited to in-frame rearrangements. Some clones are lacking; in checked studies, under half of them reflect an unresolved V gene, and why the rest are absent is not known. The V and J calls and clone size were taken over from that table, and D and trimming were inferred from the DNA. A total of about 350,000 clones appear in this sample, approximately 86% of them only once. The ten largest clones take up 9.5% to 12% of the sample.

As regards this clone: Its antigen is not yet known. Nothing much larger sits one base from this clone, and base qualities are not available. Other DNA sequences in the same sample also yield this CDR3.

The sample's treatment or condition label, decoded: around 19 received Ad26.COV2.S at low or high dose, single or two shots; several received placebo; per-sample allocation not given. For vaccine and placebo recipients, repertoires were sequenced using samples collected on day 63 after the first injection. Cohort 1b enrolled about 25 adults aged 18-55 years at a single site in Boston, USA, between 29 July and 7 August 2020. Ad26.COV2.S was a replication-incompetent adenovirus type 26 vector that expressed a prefusion-stabilized SARS-CoV-2 spike protein derived from the original Wuhan strain. V drops 3 bases and J drops 2 bases, leaving 3 bases in between. From a lookup of the germline V gene (reference sequence), CDR1 and CDR2 are MNHEY and SMNVEV. The CDR3 contains 12 residues, cysteine and phenylalanine counted. Only the CDR3 part of the read is kept: 36 bases, read in frame from the first base.

The paper's findings and limits, for the study overall: Comparing responses between vaccine doses or regimens was not something the study was powered to do. The authors noted that the TCR breadth and depth analyses may have underestimated total T cell responses. Compared with placebo recipients, Ad26.COV2.S recipients showed higher spike-specific TCR breadth (P = 0.0014). Vaccine and placebo recipients had comparable non-spike TCR breadth, which fits with the vaccine containing only spike. After vaccination, spike-specific CD8+ and CD4+ T cell responses were reported to show substantial breadth.

The sequenced sample was peripheral blood, obtained in a trial of Ad26.COV2.S vaccine versus placebo. The TCR was taken from a person between 18 and 60 years old who received the Ad26.COV2.S COVID-19 vaccine or a placebo. The rearrangement combines TRBV27 with TRBJ2-3, with no reliable assignment of the D segment. The CDR3 amino acid sequence is: CASSFLTDTQYF. The DNA sequence is as follows: TGTGCCAGCAGTTTCCTCACAGATACGCAGTATTTT.